A selection of T cell receptor beta chains follows, all from one sample in a study of regulatory T cells in long-lasting Graves disease. One entry per CDR3 protein results from TCRdb running MiXCR on the multiplex PCR reads. The sample has about 220,000 distinct CDR3 sequences, roughly a fifth seen once. These data were likewise used in another study, on T cells in Graves' hyperthyroidism and ophthalmopathy.

Sequenced here: peripheral blood mononuclear cells (PBMCs), sampled at new diagnosis, from a patient treated with antithyroid drugs. These receptors were taken from a woman aged 25 to 45 with Graves disease. The CDR3 runs from the conserved cysteine through the conserved F or W. Each record gives: clone size, J gene, V gene, CDR3 length, CDR3 protein. Rows may omit the clone size; those that give it use once, few, many or a size class.

many | TRBJ2-3 | TRBV30 | 14 | CASTGLASTDTQYF
many | TRBJ2-5 | TRBV7-9 | 13 | CASSSQYQETQYF
many | TRBJ2-1 | TRBV28 | 12 | CASEPAYNEQFF
. | TRBJ2-5 | TRBV12-3/TRBV12-4 | 15 | CASSPSREGVETQYF
many | TRBJ2-1 | TRBV20-1 | 14 | CSASFGSSYNEQFF
many | TRBJ2-2 | TRBV4-1 | 16 | CASSQDRTLNTGELFF
many | TRBJ2-3 | TRBV2 | 15 | CASSGRGWKTDTQYF
many | TRBJ2-7 | TRBV7-8 | 15 | CASSLDGTSFYEQYF
. | TRBJ2-2 | TRBV6-1 | 14 | CATWGRVNTGELFF
many | TRBJ2-5 | TRBV2 | 14 | CAISTRTRRETQYF
many | TRBJ2-3 | TRBV2 | 16 | CASTPGTSGGTDTQYF
many | TRBJ1-1 | TRBV12-3/TRBV12-4 | 13 | CASSLVGRTEAFF
many | TRBJ1-6 | TRBV6-1 | 16 | CASSVDRKDYNSPLHF
many | TRBJ2-5 | TRBV19 | 16 | CASSRTSGRKWETQYF
many | TRBJ1-1 | TRBV2 | 15 | CASNRGMLGNTEAFF
many | TRBJ1-1 | TRBV19 | 12 | CASSITGTEAFF
many | TRBJ1-4 | TRBV6-1 | 12 | CASSRGSEKLFF
many | . | TRBV19 | 17 | CASSTSGNTRQQETQYF
many | TRBJ1-2 | TRBV7-2 | 14 | CASSLLQGASGYTF
many | TRBJ1-1 | TRBV30 | 12 | CAWARRVPEAFF
many | TRBJ2-3 | TRBV2 | 14 | CADTVGAPTDTQYF
many | TRBJ1-1 | TRBV2 | 15 | CASSEEGTANTEAFF
many | TRBJ2-7 | TRBV30 | 14 | CAWSVDRGQYEQYF
many | TRBJ2-2 | TRBV5-1 | 16 | CASSPLTGRNTGELFF
many | TRBJ1-5 | TRBV28 | 14 | CASSKTGGSQPQHF
. | TRBJ1-5 | TRBV28 | 14 | CAPEQFYSNQPQHF
many | TRBJ2-1 | TRBV9 | 15 | CASSATSGFYNEQFF
many | TRBJ1-1 | TRBV7-9 | 13 | CASSLKQGTEAFF
many | TRBJ1-1 | TRBV14 | 13 | CASSQDRSVAAFF
many | TRBJ2-5 | TRBV11-2 | 13 | CASSLGREETQYF
many | TRBJ2-2 | TRBV28 | 16 | CASRPRTSGSSGELFF
many | TRBJ2-1 | TRBV13 | 15 | CASSLILGEYNEQFF
many | TRBJ2-5 | TRBV7-9 | 13 | CASSGQTRETQYF
many | TRBJ1-1 | TRBV29-1 | 13 | CSVVGAGNTEAFF
many | TRBJ1-4 | TRBV2 | 15 | CASSEAYRRNEKLFF
many | TRBJ2-1 | TRBV12-3/TRBV12-4 | 12 | CASTGAIGEQFF
. | TRBJ2-2 | TRBV20-1 | 14 | CSAPGDRGRGELFF
many | TRBJ2-7 | TRBV28 | 15 | CASNTPGGGAYEQYF
many | TRBJ2-3 | TRBV11-2 | 16 | CASSLDRGVRGDTQYF
many | TRBJ2-7 | TRBV7-9 | 15 | CASSSPTGTEYEQYF